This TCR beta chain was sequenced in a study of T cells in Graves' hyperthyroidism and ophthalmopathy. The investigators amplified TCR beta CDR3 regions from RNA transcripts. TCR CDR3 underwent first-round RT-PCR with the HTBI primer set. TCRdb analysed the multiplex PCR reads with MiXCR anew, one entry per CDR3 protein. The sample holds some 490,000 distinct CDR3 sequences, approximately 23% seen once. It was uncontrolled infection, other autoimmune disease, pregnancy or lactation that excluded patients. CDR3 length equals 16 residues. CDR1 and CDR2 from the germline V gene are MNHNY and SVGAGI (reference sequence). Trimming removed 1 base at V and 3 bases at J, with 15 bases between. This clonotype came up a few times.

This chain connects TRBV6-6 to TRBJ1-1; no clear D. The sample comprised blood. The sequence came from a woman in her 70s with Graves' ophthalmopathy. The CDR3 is CASSYFLPEADTEAFF. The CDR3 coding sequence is TGTGCCAGCAGTTACTTTCTACCGGAGGCCGACACTGAAGCTTTCTTT.